These T cell receptor beta chains were read from a single sample in a study of blood T cell repertoires in COVID-19. The data were produced by immunoSEQ multiplex PCR, yet TCRdb's version contains in-frame clones alone and is incomplete. The sample includes over 90,000 clones, roughly nine tenths of them seen just once. Material for sequencing was peripheral blood. These receptors came from a human donor in a cohort sampled during active COVID-19. Each CDR3 is given with its conserved first and last residue. A D gene is named only where the DNA matches it firmly. Size values are once, few and many counts, or a class for expanded clones, and some rows have none.

NA	TRBV4-2	TRBJ1-2	NA	CASSRPGTRANYGYTF	TGTGCCAGCAGCCGTCCCGGGACAAGAGCTAACTATGGCTACACCTTC
NA	TRBV14	TRBJ1-2	NA	CASSQLSGVAYGYTF	TGTGCCAGCAGCCAACTATCAGGGGTTGCCTATGGCTACACCTTC
NA	TRBV9	TRBJ2-1	NA	CASSVGAGWNEQFF	TGTGCCAGCAGCGTAGGGGCAGGGTGGAATGAGCAGTTCTTC
NA	TRBV19	TRBJ2-7	NA	CASSMWAESTYEQYF	TGTGCCAGTAGTATGTGGGCAGAGTCAACCTACGAGCAGTACTTC
NA	TRBV23-1	TRBJ1-2	NA	CASSQSGGYGYTF	TGCGCCAGCAGTCAATCTGGCGGCTATGGCTACACCTTC
NA	TRBV5-1	TRBJ2-1	NA	CASSSPTYNEQFF	TGCGCCAGCAGCTCCCCGACATACAATGAGCAGTTCTTC
TRBD1	TRBV6-5	TRBJ1-4	NA	CASSTTGGGEKLFF	TGTGCCAGCAGTACGACAGGGGGAGGAGAAAAACTGTTTTTT
TRBD2	TRBV2	TRBJ2-1	NA	CASSYSGGEGNEQFF	TGTGCCAGCAGTTATAGCGGGGGGGAGGGAAATGAGCAGTTCTTC
TRBD2	TRBV5-8	TRBJ2-5	once	CASSLGSTAGSSQETQYF	TGTGCCAGCAGCTTGGGGTCAACAGCGGGGAGCTCCCAAGAGACCCAGTACTTC
NA	TRBV10-2	TRBJ2-2	NA	CASSPMTETTGELFF	TGCGCCAGCAGTCCGATGACTGAGACGACCGGGGAGCTGTTTTTT
NA	TRBV25-1	TRBJ1-2	NA	CASTSAGNSQGYTF	TGTGCCAGCACATCTGCGGGGAACAGCCAAGGCTACACCTTC
NA	TRBV7-9	TRBJ1-2	NA	CASSLSQEASPNYGYTF	TGTGCCAGCAGCTTATCTCAGGAGGCTTCTCCTAACTATGGCTACACCTTC
NA	TRBV18	TRBJ1-2	NA	CASSPEQNYGYTF	TGTGCCAGCTCACCAGAACAGAACTATGGCTACACCTTC
NA	TRBV7-8	TRBJ2-1	NA	CASSTGDNKFF	TGTGCCAGCAGCACCGGGGACAACAAGTTCTTC
NA	TRBV6-1	TRBJ2-5	NA	CASSDGGLQETQYF	TGTGCCAGCAGTGACGGGGGATTACAAGAGACCCAGTACTTC
TRBD1	TRBV6-5	TRBJ1-1	NA	CASSQGQEDTEAFF	TGTGCCAGCAGTCAGGGACAGGAGGACACTGAAGCTTTCTTT
TRBD2	TRBV3-1/TRBV3-2	TRBJ2-4	NA	CASSQGSGRGKNIQYF	TGTGCCAGCAGCCAAGGTAGCGGGAGGGGCAAAAACATTCAGTACTTC
NA	TRBV10-3	TRBJ2-2	once	CAISKSNTGELFF	TGTGCCATCAGCAAGAGTAACACCGGGGAGCTGTTTTTT
TRBD2	TRBV7-2	TRBJ2-7	NA	CASSLVGAGGAYEQYF	TGTGCCAGCAGCTTAGTGGGAGCGGGAGGAGCCTACGAGCAGTACTTC
NA	TRBV7-9	TRBJ1-2	NA	CASSDYAYTF	TGTGCCAGCAGCGACTATGCCTACACCTTC
TRBD2	TRBV9	TRBJ2-1	once	CASGTSGTYNEQFF	TGTGCCAGCGGGACTAGCGGGACCTACAATGAGCAGTTCTTC
TRBD2	TRBV28	TRBJ2-7	NA	CASRLTGLAGEQYF	TGTGCCAGCCGCTTGACGGGACTAGCCGGCGAGCAGTACTTC
NA	TRBV6-5	TRBJ2-5	NA	CASMLVRGAQETQYF	TGTGCCAGCATGCTGGTACGGGGGGCCCAAGAGACCCAGTACTTC
TRBD1	TRBV28	TRBJ2-3	NA	CASIGQGRGDTQYF	TGTGCCAGCATTGGACAGGGTAGAGGAGATACGCAGTATTTT
TRBD1	TRBV5-1	TRBJ1-2	medium-sized	CASSLWGQNEGYTF	TGCGCCAGCAGCTTGTGGGGACAGAATGAGGGCTACACCTTC
TRBD2	TRBV11-3	TRBJ2-1	NA	CASSATLAGGRNEQFF	TGTGCCAGCAGCGCCACCCTAGCGGGAGGGCGCAATGAGCAGTTCTTC
TRBD2	TRBV4-2	TRBJ2-3	NA	CASSHYALLAGGGDTQYF	TGTGCCAGCAGCCATTACGCTTTGCTAGCGGGAGGGGGGGATACGCAGTATTTT
NA	TRBV6-6	TRBJ1-2	NA	CATKTLGGFGYTF	TGTGCCACCAAGACACTAGGGGGTTTTGGCTACACCTTC
TRBD1	TRBV7-3	TRBJ2-3	NA	CASSLTGVGTDTQYF	TGTGCCAGCAGCTTGACAGGGGTTGGCACAGATACGCAGTATTTT
TRBD1	TRBV13	TRBJ2-7	NA	CASSPGTGASYEQYF	TGTGCCAGCAGCCCCGGGACAGGGGCTTCGTACGAGCAGTACTTC
TRBD1	TRBV11-2	TRBJ1-4	NA	CASSPGTGGIEKLFF	TGTGCCAGCAGCCCAGGGACAGGGGGGATTGAAAAACTGTTTTTT
TRBD1	TRBV24-1	TRBJ1-5	NA	CATSDRTGGDQPQHF	TGTGCCACCAGTGATCGGACAGGGGGGGATCAGCCCCAGCATTTT
NA	TRBV3-1/TRBV3-2	TRBJ2-4	NA	CASSPRTGLAKNIQYF	TGTGCCAGCAGCCCCCGGACGGGGTTAGCCAAAAACATTCAGTACTTC
NA	TRBV5-3	TRBJ2-7	NA	CASKCGIPYEQYF	TGTGCCAGCAAGTGCGGGATTCCTTACGAGCAGTACTTC
NA	TRBV5-1	TRBJ1-1	NA	CASSLAENRDLSFGAFF	TGCGCCAGCAGCTTGGCCGAAAACCGGGACTTAAGTTTCGGAGCTTTCTTT
TRBD2	TRBV27	TRBJ2-3	NA	CASRTSGSWTDTQYF	TGTGCCAGCAGGACTAGCGGGAGTTGGACAGATACGCAGTATTTT
NA	TRBV7-2	TRBJ1-6	once	CASSLGGSAYNSPLHF	TGTGCCAGCAGCTTAGGAGGGTCGGCCTATAATTCACCCCTCCACTTT
TRBD1	TRBV5-5	TRBJ1-1	once	CASRLGQGSVTEAFF	TGTGCCAGCAGACTAGGACAGGGATCGGTCACTGAAGCTTTCTTT
TRBD2	TRBV29-1	TRBJ2-7	NA	CSASGSGLEQYF	TGCAGCGCTAGCGGGAGCGGGCTCGAGCAGTACTTC
TRBD1	TRBV3-1/TRBV3-2	TRBJ2-5	NA	CASSPSDRGRGTQYF	TGTGCCAGCAGCCCTTCCGACAGGGGGCGTGGGACCCAGTACTTC
NA	TRBV19	TRBJ1-3	NA	CASSMRARADGNTIYF	TGTGCCAGTAGTATGCGAGCCAGGGCGGATGGAAACACCATATATTTT
NA	TRBV12-2	TRBJ1-5	NA	CASRLPLLDRGLLNQPQHF	TGTGCAAGTCGCTTACCGCTTCTTGACAGGGGGCTCCTCAATCAGCCCCAGCATTTT
TRBD2	TRBV19	TRBJ2-3	NA	CASSSTGGWGTDTQYF	TGTGCCAGTAGTTCGACGGGAGGGTGGGGCACAGATACGCAGTATTTT
NA	TRBV6-7	TRBJ2-6	NA	CASSREQRIYKVRANVPTF	TGTGCCAGCAGTCGGGAGCAGCGTATTTACAAAGTTCGGGCCAACGTCCCGACTTTC
NA	TRBV28	TRBJ2-7	NA	CASRPVEDYEQYF	TGTGCCAGCAGGCCGGTGGAGGACTACGAGCAGTACTTC
NA	TRBV29-1	TRBJ2-7	NA	CSGEPGEDSYEQYF	TGCAGCGGTGAGCCAGGGGAAGACTCCTACGAGCAGTACTTC
TRBD1	TRBV6-4	TRBJ2-1	NA	CASSVGQYNEQFF	TGTGCCAGCAGTGTGGGACAGTACAATGAGCAGTTCTTC
NA	TRBV30	TRBJ2-3	NA	CAWDPHSVGTDTQYF	TGTGCCTGGGACCCTCATAGTGTTGGTACAGATACGCAGTATTTT
TRBD1	TRBV6-2/TRBV6-3	TRBJ2-7	NA	CASSFRQGPYEQYF	TGTGCCAGCAGTTTTCGACAGGGTCCCTACGAGCAGTACTTC
TRBD2	TRBV28	TRBJ2-1	NA	CASSLWADSGSCNEQFF	TGTGCCAGCAGTTTATGGGCCGATAGCGGGAGTTGCAATGAGCAGTTCTTC
TRBD1	TRBV2	TRBJ2-2	few	CASSGQGTGELFF	TGTGCCAGCAGTGGACAGGGAACCGGGGAGCTGTTTTTT
TRBD1	TRBV30	TRBJ1-1	few	CAWDRVSHTEAFF	TGTGCCTGGGACAGGGTTTCCCACACTGAAGCTTTCTTT